This T cell receptor (beta chain) was recorded in a study of blood T cell repertoires in COVID-19. Unmatched junction bases numbered 16, after V lost 5 bases and J lost 5 bases. CDR1 and CDR2 (germline): SQVTM, ANQGSEA. There are 18 residues in the CDR3. Clones were read by immunoSEQ multiplex PCR, and TCRdb kept only the in-frame ones, dropping some. The data hold about 190,000 clones, with about 91% observed a single time. The sequence derives from a woman aged 25 to 39 with acute or convalescent COVID-19. The specimen was peripheral blood. The chain uses TRBV29-1 and TRBJ2-1; 12 bases fit TRBD2. Written as DNA, the CDR3 is TGCAGCGTTCTAGGACAGGACCTAGCGGGAGGGGACCACAATGAGCAGTTCTTC. Protein: CSVLGQDLAGGDHNEQFF.